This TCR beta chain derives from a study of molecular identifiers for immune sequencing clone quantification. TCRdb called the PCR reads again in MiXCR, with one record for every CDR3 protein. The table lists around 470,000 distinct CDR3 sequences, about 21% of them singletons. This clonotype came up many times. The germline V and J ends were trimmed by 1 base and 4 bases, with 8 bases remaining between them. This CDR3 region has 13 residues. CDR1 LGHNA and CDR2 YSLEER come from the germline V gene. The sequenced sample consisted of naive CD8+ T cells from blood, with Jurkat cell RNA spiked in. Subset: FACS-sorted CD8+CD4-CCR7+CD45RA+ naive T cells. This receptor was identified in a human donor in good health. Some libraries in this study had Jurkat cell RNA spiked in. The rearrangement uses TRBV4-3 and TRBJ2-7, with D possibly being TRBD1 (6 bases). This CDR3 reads CASSQAQGYEQYF. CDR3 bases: TGCGCCAGCAGCCAAGCCCAGGGGTACGAGCAGTACTTC.